This T cell receptor (beta chain) was captured by sequencing in a study of CD8 T cells in ankylosing spondylitis. Whole-study findings and limits: Earlier reports found some motif variants in synovial fluid and blood in reactive arthritis.

Each TCR beta library was made by quantitative 5'-RACE that incorporated molecular barcodes. TCRdb called the 5' RACE reads again in MiXCR, with one record for every CDR3 protein. The table includes more than 150,000 distinct CDR3 sequences, roughly 20% detected once. In this sample, this clonotype turned up many times. No antigen is known for it. V lost 4 bases and J 5 bases, leaving 5 bases between the germline ends. The CDR3 extends over 11 amino acids. The V and J genes are TRBV12-3 or TRBV12-4 and TRBJ1-2; no firm D call. The TCR sequence derives from a male donor aged 10 to 35 with ankylosing spondylitis or in good health (not recorded which). The sequenced sample consisted of blood, either unsorted or a sorted T cell fraction (not recorded which). CDR3 sequence (DNA): TGTGCCAGCAGTTCCCGGTATGGCTACACCTTC. This translates into CASSSRYGYTF.